What follows describes a single T cell receptor (beta chain). Its specificity is not known. The CDR3 contains 14 residues. J gave up 3 bases and V 4 bases, and 5 bases lay outside the gene matches. The germline CDR1 and CDR2 sequences are SQVTM and ANQGSEA. TCR sequencing used cDNA made by reverse transcription of extracted RNA. Only in-frame clones appear in the TCRdb table, and some are missing; sequencing was by immunoSEQ multiplex PCR. This sample has some 110,000 clones, with 50% to 75% found just once. The entry originates in a study of CD8+ T cells in alopecia areata. Treatment meaning: oral pan-JAK inhibitor, 5-10 mg twice daily. Peripheral blood and lesional scalp punch biopsies were taken from alopecia areata patients. General study points: Throughout tofacitinib, many expanded lesional clones continued to persist in scalp and blood. In scalp, tofacitinib significantly decreased clonality and expanded CD8+ clones among the top 100.

The chain combines TRBV29-1 with TRBJ1-3; TRBD1 aligns across 8 bases. Sequencing used CD8+ T cells sorted from blood, obtained at week 4, from a patient treated with tofacitinib. The origin of this receptor is a human donor with alopecia areata. The CDR3 is CSVGDRGGGNTIYF. The CDR3 nucleotides read TGCAGCGTTGGTGACAGGGGAGGTGGAAACACCATATATTTT.